This T cell receptor beta chain was sequenced in a study of blood T cell repertoires in COVID-19. At the level of the study: PBMCs, B-cell-depleted T cells, or T cells were the source of the cDNA or gDNA that made up the material.

In the original workflow: For nucleated cells, counts were estimated from reference gene primer amplification. Sequencing used immunoSEQ multiplex PCR; TCRdb keeps in-frame clones, though not all of them. D and trimming were read from the DNA, whereas the V and J calls and clone size are those reported in that table. The sample yields hundreds of thousands of clones, approximately 86% seen once. Trimming took off 2 bases at V and 1 base at J, with 22 bases between the two ends. Germline V gene sequence: CDR1 SGDLS, CDR2 YYNGEE. The CDR3 consists of 18 residues. Source material: peripheral blood. The clonotype comes from a man aged 55-75 years with acute or convalescent COVID-19. The chain uses TRBV9 and TRBJ2-7; D possibly corresponds to TRBD2 (6 bases). The CDR3 loop reads CASSVGSGVPQLSYEQYF. For the CDR3, the DNA is TGTGCCAGCAGCGTCGGGTCGGGAGTTCCACAGCTATCCTACGAGCAGTACTTC.